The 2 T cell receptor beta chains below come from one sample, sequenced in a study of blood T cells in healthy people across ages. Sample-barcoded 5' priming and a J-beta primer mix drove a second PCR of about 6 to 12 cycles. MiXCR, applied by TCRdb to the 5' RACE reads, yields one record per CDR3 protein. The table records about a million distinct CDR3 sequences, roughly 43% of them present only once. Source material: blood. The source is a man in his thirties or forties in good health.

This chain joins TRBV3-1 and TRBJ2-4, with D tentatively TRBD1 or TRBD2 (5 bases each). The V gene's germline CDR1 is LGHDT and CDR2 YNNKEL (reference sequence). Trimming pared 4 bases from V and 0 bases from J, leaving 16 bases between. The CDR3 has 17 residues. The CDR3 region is CASSPRGSILAKNIQYF. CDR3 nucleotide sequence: TGTGCCAGCAGCCCCCGGGGCAGTATTCTAGCCAAAAACATTCAGTACTTC.

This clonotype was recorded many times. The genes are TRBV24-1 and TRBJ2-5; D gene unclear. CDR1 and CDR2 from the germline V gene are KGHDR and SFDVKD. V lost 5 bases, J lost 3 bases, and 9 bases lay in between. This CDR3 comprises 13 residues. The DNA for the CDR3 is TGTGCCACCAGTGGGTCTTCCAAAGAGACCCAGTACTTC. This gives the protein CATSGSSKETQYF.